This T cell receptor beta chain is drawn from a study of memory CD4+ T cells and cytomegalovirus serostatus. In the study overall: This sample comes from healthy Belgian adults, under 10 CMV seropositive, roughly 22 seronegative.

General observations from the study: Median bootstrapped AUC for CMV status was about 0.96 originally, 0.75 to 0.91 US-trained. Suggested: most of the CMV-linked TCR signature lies in CD4+ memory cells. CD4+ memory repertoires contained about 40% of the roughly 160 reported CMV TCRbeta sequences.

Germline V CDR1 and CDR2: SGHTA, FQGNSA. Trimming took 0 bases from V and 1 from J; bases not matched to a gene: 4. The CDR3 length is 16 residues. With regard to this clone: Its antigen remains unidentified.

The sort gate was single viable CD3+CD4+CD8-CD45RO+ cells for memory CD4+ T cells. Method: immunoSEQ multiplex PCR; TCRdb's copy keeps in-frame clones and lacks some. The sample has some 30,000 clones; approximately 72% are singletons. The TCR was taken from an adult in good health and CMV-seronegative. Some clones in this sample may be carry-over from other donors' samples. The sample consisted of memory CD4+ T cells from blood. This chain uses TRBV7-2 with TRBJ1-1; 8 bases are shared with TRBD1. CDR3 sequence (DNA): TGTGCCAGCAGCTTAGCCGGGACAGGTCAGAACACTGAAGCTTTCTTT. Protein sequence: CASSLAGTGQNTEAFF.